This T cell receptor beta chain is drawn from a study of T-cell reconstitution after alpha-beta-depleted transplantation in children. Study-wide points: The study reportedly traced alpha-beta T cells about two months after transplant to several hundred expanded graft clones. Counts and diversity of T cells one year after transplant came mostly from newly produced T cells.

Preparation of the TCRbeta library used unique molecular identifiers. TCRdb reanalysed the PCR reads using MiXCR and keeps one entry per CDR3 protein. The sample shows 65,000 to 75,000 distinct CDR3 sequences, roughly 5% of them seen only once. This clonotype occurred many times. Its antigen is not known. CDR1 is DFQATT and CDR2 is SNEGSKA in the germline V gene (reference sequence). This CDR3 comprises 13 residues. V dropped 6 bases and J dropped 1 base, with 10 bases sitting between them. The rearrangement uses TRBV20-1 and TRBJ1-5; D ambiguous. This TCR was recovered from a boy younger than two who had a stem cell transplant for acute myeloid leukemia, so the T cells may come from the graft donor. Sequenced here: PBMCs, mostly from graft donor cells, sampled 180 days after TCRalphabeta/CD19-depleted stem cell transplant. The CDR3 protein is CSAIRWSNQPQHF. CDR3 coding DNA: TGCAGTGCCATACGATGGAGCAATCAGCCCCAGCATTTT.